This T cell receptor beta chain came from a study of blood T cell repertoires in COVID-19. Study-level information: Samples came from the United States, Italy and Spain, spanning acute and convalescent COVID-19. Sample material is recorded as cDNA or gDNA derived from T cells, B-cell-depleted T cells, or PBMCs.

This CDR3 is built from 14 residues. Germline CDR1 and CDR2: SNHLY and FYNNEI. V was shortened by 6 bases and J by 2 bases, with 13 bases between the two germline ends. In the original analysis: For nucleated cells, counts were estimated from reference gene primer amplification. Produced via immunoSEQ multiplex PCR; TCRdb's table is partial and in-frame only. That table supplies the V and J calls and clone size; D and trimming were determined from the DNA. The data show approximately 250,000 clones, with roughly 84% seen just once and about 7.4% held by the top ten. This chain joins TRBV2 and TRBJ1-2; tentatively, D is TRBD1 (6 bases). The TCR was taken from a woman between 45 and 60 years old with acute or convalescent COVID-19. What was sequenced was peripheral blood. The DNA of the CDR3 is TGTGCCAGCAGGCCCAGGGGTGTCAACTATGGCTACACCTTC. Protein sequence: CASRPRGVNYGYTF.